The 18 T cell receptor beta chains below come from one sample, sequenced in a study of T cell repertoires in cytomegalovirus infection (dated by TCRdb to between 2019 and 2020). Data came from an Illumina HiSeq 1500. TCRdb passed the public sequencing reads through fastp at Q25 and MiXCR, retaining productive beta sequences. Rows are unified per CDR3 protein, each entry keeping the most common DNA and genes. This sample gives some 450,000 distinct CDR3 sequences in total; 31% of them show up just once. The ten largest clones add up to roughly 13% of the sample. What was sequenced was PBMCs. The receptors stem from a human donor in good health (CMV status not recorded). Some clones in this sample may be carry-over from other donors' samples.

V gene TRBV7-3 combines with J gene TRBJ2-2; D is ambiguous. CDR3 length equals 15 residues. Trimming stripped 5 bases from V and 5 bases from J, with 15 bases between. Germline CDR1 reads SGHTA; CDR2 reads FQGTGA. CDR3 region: CASSPQTGGTGELFF. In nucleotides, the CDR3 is TGTGCCAGCAGCCCCCAAACCGGTGGAACCGGGGAGCTGTTTTTT.

Written as DNA, the CDR3 is TGCAGTGCATCCCCGGGGCAGGGGGCATACGAGCAGTACTTC. Amino acids: CSASPGQGAYEQYF. The gene calls are TRBV20-1 and TRBJ2-7, with 8 bases fitting TRBD1. J was trimmed by 4 bases and V by 6 bases; bases with no gene match: 11. Germline lookup yields CDR1 DFQATT and CDR2 SNEGSKA (reference sequence). The CDR3 sequence is 14 residues long.

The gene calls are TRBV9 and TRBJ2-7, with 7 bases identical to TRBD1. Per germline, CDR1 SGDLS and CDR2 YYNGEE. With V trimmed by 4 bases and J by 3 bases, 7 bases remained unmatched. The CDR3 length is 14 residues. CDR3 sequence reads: CASSTSQGYYEQYF. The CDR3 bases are TGTGCCAGCAGCACGTCACAGGGGTACTACGAGCAGTACTTC.

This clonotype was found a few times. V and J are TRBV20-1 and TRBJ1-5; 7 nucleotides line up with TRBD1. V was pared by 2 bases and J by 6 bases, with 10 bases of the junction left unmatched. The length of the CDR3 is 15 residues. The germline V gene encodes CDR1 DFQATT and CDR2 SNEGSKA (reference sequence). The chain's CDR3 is CSARPLDRATQPQHF. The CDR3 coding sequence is TGCAGTGCTAGACCTCTCGACAGGGCGACTCAGCCCCAGCATTTT.

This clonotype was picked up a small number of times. As DNA, the CDR3 is TGTGCCAGCAGCTCCGACGGCAGGGCCTACGAGCAGTACTTC. It specifies CASSSDGRAYEQYF. The V gene is TRBV7-3, the J gene TRBJ2-7; D might be TRBD1 (5 bases). The CDR3 totals 14 residues. The V gene lost 4 bases and the J gene lost 2 bases, with 12 bases spanning the gap. Germline CDR1 and CDR2: SGHTA and FQGTGA.

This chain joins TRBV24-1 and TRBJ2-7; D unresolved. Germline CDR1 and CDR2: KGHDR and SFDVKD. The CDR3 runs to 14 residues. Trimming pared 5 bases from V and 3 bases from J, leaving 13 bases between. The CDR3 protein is CATSGKEGGYEQYF. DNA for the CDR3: TGTGCCACCAGTGGAAAAGAAGGTGGCTACGAGCAGTACTTC.

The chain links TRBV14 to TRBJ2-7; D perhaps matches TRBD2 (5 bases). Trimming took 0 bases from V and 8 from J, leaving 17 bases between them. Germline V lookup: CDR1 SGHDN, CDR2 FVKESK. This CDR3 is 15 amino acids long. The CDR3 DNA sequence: TGTGCCAGCAGCCAAGAGACAACTAGGGCCAAAAAGCAGTACTTC. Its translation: CASSQETTRAKKQYF.

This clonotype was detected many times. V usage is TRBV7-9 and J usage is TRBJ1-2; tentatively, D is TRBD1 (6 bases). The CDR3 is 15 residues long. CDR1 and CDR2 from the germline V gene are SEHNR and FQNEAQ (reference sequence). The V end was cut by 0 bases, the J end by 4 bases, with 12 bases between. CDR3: CASSLAQGLGYGYTF. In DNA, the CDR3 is TGTGCCAGCAGCTTAGCGCAGGGGTTAGGCTATGGCTACACCTTC.

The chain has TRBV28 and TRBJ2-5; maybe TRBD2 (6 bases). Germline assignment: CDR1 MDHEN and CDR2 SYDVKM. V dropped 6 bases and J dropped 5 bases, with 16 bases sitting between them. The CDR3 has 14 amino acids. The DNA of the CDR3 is TGTGCCAGCAGCCAAATGTCGGGGGTGGAGACCCAGTACTTC. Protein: CASSQMSGVETQYF.

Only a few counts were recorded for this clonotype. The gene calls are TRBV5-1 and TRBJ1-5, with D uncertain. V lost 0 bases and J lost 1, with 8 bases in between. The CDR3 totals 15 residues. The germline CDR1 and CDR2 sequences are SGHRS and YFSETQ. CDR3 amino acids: CASSLDPSSNQPQHF. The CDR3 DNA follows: TGCGCCAGCAGCTTGGATCCGAGCAGCAATCAGCCCCAGCATTTT.

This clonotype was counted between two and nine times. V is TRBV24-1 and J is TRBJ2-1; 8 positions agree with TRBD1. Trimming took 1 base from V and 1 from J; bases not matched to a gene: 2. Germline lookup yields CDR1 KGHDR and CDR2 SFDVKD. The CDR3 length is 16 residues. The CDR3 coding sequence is TGTGCCACCAGTGATTTCGACAGGGGATCCTACAATGAGCAGTTCTTC. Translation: CATSDFDRGSYNEQFF.

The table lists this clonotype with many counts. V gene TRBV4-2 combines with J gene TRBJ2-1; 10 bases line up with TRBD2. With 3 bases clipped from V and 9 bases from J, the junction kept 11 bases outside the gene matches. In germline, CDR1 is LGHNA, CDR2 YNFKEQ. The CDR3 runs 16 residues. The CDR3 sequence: CASSHKLAGQQAEQFF. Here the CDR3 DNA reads TGTGCCAGCAGCCATAAACTAGCGGGGCAGCAGGCTGAGCAGTTCTTC.

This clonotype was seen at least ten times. The CDR3 sequence: CASNVEGAKGEKLFF. The CDR3 DNA follows: TGTGCCAGCAACGTTGAGGGGGCAAAGGGAGAAAAACTGTTTTTT. The chain combines TRBV12-3 or TRBV12-4 with TRBJ1-4, with 7 bases that match TRBD1. The J segment lost 8 bases and the V segment lost 7 bases, leaving 13 bases of the junction unmatched. The CDR3 runs to 15 residues.

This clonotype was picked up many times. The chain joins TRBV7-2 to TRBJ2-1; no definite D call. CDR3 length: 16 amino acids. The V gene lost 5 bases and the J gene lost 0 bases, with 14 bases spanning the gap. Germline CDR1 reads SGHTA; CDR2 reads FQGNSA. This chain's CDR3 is CASSRIDHNSYNEQFF. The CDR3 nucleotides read TGTGCCAGCAGCCGGATCGACCATAACTCCTACAATGAGCAGTTCTTC.

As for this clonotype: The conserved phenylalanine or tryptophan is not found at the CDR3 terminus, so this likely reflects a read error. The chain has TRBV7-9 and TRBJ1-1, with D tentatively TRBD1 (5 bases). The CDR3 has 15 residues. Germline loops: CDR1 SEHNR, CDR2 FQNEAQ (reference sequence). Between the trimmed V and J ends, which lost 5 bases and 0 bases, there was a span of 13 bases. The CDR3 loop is CASSPSQGVNTEAFS. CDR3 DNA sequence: TGTGCCAGCAGCCCCTCGCAGGGCGTGAACACTGAAGCTTTCTCT.

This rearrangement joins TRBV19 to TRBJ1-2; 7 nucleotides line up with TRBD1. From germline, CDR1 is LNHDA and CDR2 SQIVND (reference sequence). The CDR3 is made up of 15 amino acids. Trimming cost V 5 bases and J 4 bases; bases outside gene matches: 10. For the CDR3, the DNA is TGTGCCAGTAGTCGCACCCCGGGACAGTTCTATGGCTACACCTTC. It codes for CASSRTPGQFYGYTF. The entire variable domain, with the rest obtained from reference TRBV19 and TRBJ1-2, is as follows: DGGITQSPKYLFRKEGQNVTLSCEQNLNHDAMYWYRQDPGQGLRLIYYSQIVNDFQKGDIAEGYSVSREKKESFPLTVTSAQKNPTAFYLCASSRTPGQFYGYTFGSGTRLTVV.

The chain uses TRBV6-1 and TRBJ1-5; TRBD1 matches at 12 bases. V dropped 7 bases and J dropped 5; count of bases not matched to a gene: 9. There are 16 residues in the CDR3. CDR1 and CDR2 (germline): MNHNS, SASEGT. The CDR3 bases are TGTGCCAGCAATCCCAGGGACAGGGGGCAGGATCAGCCCCAGCATTTT. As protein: CASNPRDRGQDQPQHF.

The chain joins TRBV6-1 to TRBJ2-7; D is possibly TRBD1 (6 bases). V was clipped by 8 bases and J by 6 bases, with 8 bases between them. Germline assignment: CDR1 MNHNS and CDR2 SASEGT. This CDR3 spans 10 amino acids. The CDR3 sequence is CASQGGEQYF. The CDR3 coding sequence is TGTGCCAGCCAAGGGGGCGAGCAGTACTTC.